This TCR beta chain was sequenced for a study of blood T cell repertoires in COVID-19. Study-wide context: COVID-19 samples from acute and convalescent phases originated in the United States, Italy and Spain.

This clone was recorded only once. Data came from immunoSEQ multiplex PCR; TCRdb stores just in-frame clones and leaves some out. The sample includes about 370,000 clones, 85% to 90% of them seen just once. V was cut by 0 bases and J by 6 bases, with 12 bases left in between. This CDR3 spans 13 amino acids. Germline V gene data show CDR1 as GTSNPN and CDR2 as SVGIG (reference sequence). The source of this sequence is a man aged 18 to 29 who had recovered from COVID-19. The J gene is TRBJ2-7, the V gene TRBV30; tentatively, D is TRBD1 (6 bases). The sample taken for sequencing was PBMCs or T cells enriched from blood (not recorded which). DNA for the CDR3: TGTGCCTGGAGTGTACTAACAGGGAGCGAGCAGTACTTC. This encodes CAWSVLTGSEQYF.